Listed below are T cell receptor beta chains from one sample, sequenced in a study of shared clonotypes between healthy human individuals. Generated by immunoSEQ multiplex PCR, the TCRdb table keeps only in-frame clones and is missing some. This table holds 2 million to 2.5 million clones, 85% to 95% found once. The sequenced sample was naive CD4+ T cells from PBMCs. Every receptor here comes from a man aged 18 to 30 in good health. Some clones in this sample may be carry-over from other donors' samples. The CDR3 runs from the conserved cysteine through the conserved F or W. D genes are given only for firm matches.

D gene	V gene	CDR3 protein
.	TRBV6-5	CASSCPGSGETQYF
.	TRBV7-2	CASSLGRGSYEQYF
TRBD1	TRBV28	CASSPHFRDSFATNEKLFF
TRBD1	TRBV2	CASRDRVGTFYEQYF
TRBD2	TRBV19	CASRKTSGRFGNTGELFF
.	TRBV29-1	CSVVGVPSYEQYF
TRBD2	TRBV6-1	CASSAGGGSWNEQYF
.	TRBV7-6	CASRQDGLSGEQYF
.	TRBV7-2	CASSPGGGLGEQFF
.	TRBV28	CASSLRLYGYTF
.	TRBV1	CTSSQSGTGQPQHF
.	TRBV28	CASLYQETQYF
.	TRBV5-1	CASSFTGYEQFF
.	TRBV28	CASSLSGREYYGYTF
TRBD1	TRBV5-1	CASNLQGAETEAFF
.	TRBV28	CASSLPASNYGYTF
.	TRBV4-1	CASSQIPVGPGTEGNQPQHF
.	TRBV5-4	CASSPWEAGEQYF
.	TRBV6-1	CASSDQGGQYF
TRBD1	TRBV6-6	CASSYGTGKGYTF
.	TRBV18	CASSPSSNQPQHF
TRBD1	TRBV5-1	CASSAPGQHQETQYF
TRBD2	TRBV10-3	CAISDPGSGSYEQYF
.	TRBV7-9	CASSPGGLSYNSPLHF
.	TRBV5-1	CASTSGPPGLGQYF
TRBD2	TRBV25-1	CASAPLAGRSYNEQFF
TRBD1	TRBV10-3	CAISLQGTGEETQYF
TRBD1	TRBV7-2	CASSLGTGVPYEQYF
TRBD2	TRBV19	CASRQTSGRGEQYF
TRBD1	TRBV2	CASGDRVPTNEKLFF
.	TRBV19	CASSKAAGPSGYTF
.	TRBV2	CASSVWGQEAFF
.	TRBV5-4	CASSLSGPANTEAFF
TRBD1	TRBV19	CASSNWADREDYGYTF
.	TRBV6-5	CASSRGKTNEKLFF
TRBD2	TRBV4-2	CASSGLGTSGTGELFF
TRBD2	TRBV29-1	CSVLLAGGLTGELFF
.	TRBV28	CASSLFVGGISYSGANVLTF
.	TRBV5-1	CASSLGRPGLNTEAFF
.	TRBV28	CASRPNLGRVTNYGYTF
.	TRBV28	CASRFPGRGAFF
.	TRBV11-2	CASSSGAKNIQYF
.	TRBV6-5	CASSVVGGANVLTF